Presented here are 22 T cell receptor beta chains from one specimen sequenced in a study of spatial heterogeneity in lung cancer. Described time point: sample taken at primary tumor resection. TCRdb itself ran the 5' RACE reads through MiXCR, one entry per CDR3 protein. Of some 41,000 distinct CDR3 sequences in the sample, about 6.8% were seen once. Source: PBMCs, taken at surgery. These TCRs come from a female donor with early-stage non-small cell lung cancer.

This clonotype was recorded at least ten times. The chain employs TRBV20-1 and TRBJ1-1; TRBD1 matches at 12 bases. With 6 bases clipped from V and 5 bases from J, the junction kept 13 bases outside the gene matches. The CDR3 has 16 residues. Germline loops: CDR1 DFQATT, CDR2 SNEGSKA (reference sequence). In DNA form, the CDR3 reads TGCAGTGCGCAGAGGCCGGGACAGGGGGCGGGTACTGAAGCTTTCTTT. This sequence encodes CSAQRPGQGAGTEAFF.

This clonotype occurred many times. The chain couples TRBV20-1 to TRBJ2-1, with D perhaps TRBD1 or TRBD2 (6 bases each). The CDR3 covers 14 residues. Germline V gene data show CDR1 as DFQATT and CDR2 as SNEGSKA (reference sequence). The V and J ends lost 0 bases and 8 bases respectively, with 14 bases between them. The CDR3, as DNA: TGCAGTGCTAGAGATCCGGTGGGGGGCGATGAGCAGTTCTTC. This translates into CSARDPVGGDEQFF.

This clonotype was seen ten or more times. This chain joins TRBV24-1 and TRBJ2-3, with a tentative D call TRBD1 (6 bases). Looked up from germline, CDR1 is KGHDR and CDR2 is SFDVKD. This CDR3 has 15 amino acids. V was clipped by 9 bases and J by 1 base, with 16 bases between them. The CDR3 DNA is TGTGCCACCGCCCAACAGGGAGCCGGCACAGATACGCAGTATTTT. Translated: CATAQQGAGTDTQYF.

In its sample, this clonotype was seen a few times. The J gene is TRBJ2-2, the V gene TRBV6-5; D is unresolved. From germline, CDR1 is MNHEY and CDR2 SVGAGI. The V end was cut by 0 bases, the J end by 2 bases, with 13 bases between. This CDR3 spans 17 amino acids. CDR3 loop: CASSYSSLTYNTGELFF. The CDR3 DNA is TGTGCCAGCAGTTACTCGAGCCTAACATATAACACCGGGGAGCTGTTTTTT.

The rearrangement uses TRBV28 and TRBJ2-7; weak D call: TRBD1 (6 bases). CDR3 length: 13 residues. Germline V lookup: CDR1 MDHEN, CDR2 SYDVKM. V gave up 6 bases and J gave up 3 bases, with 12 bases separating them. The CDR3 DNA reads TGTGCCAGCAGACCGGGACAACGCTACGAGCAGTACTTC. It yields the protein CASRPGQRYEQYF.

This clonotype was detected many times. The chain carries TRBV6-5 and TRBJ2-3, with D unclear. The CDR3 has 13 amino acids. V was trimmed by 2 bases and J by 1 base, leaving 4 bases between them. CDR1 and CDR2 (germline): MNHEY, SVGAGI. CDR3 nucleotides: TGTGCCAGCAGTTACCCGGGCACAGATACGCAGTATTTT. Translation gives CASSYPGTDTQYF.

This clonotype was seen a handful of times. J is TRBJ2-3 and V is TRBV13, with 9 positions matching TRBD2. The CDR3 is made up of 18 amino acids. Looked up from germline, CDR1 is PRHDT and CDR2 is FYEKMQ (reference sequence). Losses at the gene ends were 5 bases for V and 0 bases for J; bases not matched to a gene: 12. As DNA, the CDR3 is TGTGCCAGCAGCCGACGGCTAGCGGGATTCTCTAGCACAGATACGCAGTATTTT. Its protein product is CASSRRLAGFSSTDTQYF.

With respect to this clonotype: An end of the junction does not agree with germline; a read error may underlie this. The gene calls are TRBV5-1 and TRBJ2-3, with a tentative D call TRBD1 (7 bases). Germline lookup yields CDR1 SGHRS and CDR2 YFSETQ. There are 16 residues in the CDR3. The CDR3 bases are TGCGCCTGCAGCTCCGGCGGGACAGTCATCCAAGATACGCAGTATTTT. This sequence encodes CACSSGGTVIQDTQYF.

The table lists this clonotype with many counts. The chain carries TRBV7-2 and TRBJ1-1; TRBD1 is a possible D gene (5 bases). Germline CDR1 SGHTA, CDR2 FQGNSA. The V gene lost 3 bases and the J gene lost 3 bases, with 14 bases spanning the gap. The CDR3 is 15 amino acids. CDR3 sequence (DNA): TGTGCCAGCAGCTTCCAGGGAGCGGGAGACACTGAAGCTTTCTTT. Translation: CASSFQGAGDTEAFF.

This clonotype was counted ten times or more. CDR3 DNA sequence: TGTGCCAGCAGTTACGCAGATTCTGGGGCCAACGTCCTGACTTTC. Protein product: CASSYADSGANVLTF. V and J are TRBV6-2 or TRBV6-3 and TRBJ2-6; no clear D. This CDR3 is 15 amino acids long. V was pared by 2 bases and J by 1 base, with 6 bases between. Germline assignment: CDR1 MNHEY and CDR2 SVGEGT.

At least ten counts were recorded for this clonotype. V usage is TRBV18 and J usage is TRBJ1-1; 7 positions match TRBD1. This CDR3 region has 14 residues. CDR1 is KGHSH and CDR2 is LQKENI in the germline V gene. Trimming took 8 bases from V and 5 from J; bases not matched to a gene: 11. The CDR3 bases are TGTGCCAGCCCCCCGCAGGGGGGTGGGACTGAAGCTTTCTTT. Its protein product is CASPPQGGGTEAFF.

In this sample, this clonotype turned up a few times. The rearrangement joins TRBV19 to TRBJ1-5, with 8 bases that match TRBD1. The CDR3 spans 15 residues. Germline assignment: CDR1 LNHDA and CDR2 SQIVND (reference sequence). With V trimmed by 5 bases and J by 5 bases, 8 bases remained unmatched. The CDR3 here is CASSLMDRVDQPQHF. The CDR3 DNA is TGTGCCAGTAGTCTAATGGACAGGGTGGATCAGCCCCAGCATTTT.

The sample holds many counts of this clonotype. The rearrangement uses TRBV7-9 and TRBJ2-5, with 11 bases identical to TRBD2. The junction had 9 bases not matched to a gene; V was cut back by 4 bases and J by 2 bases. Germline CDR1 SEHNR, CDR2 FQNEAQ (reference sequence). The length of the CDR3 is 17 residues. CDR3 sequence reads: CASSWGRGLAEQETQYF. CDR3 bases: TGTGCCAGCAGCTGGGGACGGGGACTAGCGGAGCAAGAGACCCAGTACTTC.

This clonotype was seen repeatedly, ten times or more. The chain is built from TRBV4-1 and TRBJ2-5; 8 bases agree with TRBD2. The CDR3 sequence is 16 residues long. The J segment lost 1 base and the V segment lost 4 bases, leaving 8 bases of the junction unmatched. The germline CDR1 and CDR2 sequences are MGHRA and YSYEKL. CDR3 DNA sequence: TGCGCCAGCAGCCCCGGGGGGGGTGCAGCCCAAGAGACCCAGTACTTC. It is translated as CASSPGGGAAQETQYF.

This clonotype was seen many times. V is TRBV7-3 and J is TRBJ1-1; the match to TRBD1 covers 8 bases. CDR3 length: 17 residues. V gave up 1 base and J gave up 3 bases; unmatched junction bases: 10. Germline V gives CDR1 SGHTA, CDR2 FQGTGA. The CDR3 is CASSLIISDRGDTEAFF. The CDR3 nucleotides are TGTGCCAGCAGCTTAATAATATCCGACAGGGGAGACACTGAAGCTTTCTTT.

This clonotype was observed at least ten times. CDR3 sequence: CASSVGTGYGYTF. For the CDR3, the DNA is TGCGCCAGCAGCGTTGGGACAGGTTATGGCTACACCTTC. The chain has TRBV5-1 and TRBJ1-2; 8 bases match TRBD1. Unmatched junction bases numbered 4, after V lost 4 bases and J lost 5 bases. Germline CDR1 is SGHRS and CDR2 is YFSETQ. This CDR3 region has 13 residues.

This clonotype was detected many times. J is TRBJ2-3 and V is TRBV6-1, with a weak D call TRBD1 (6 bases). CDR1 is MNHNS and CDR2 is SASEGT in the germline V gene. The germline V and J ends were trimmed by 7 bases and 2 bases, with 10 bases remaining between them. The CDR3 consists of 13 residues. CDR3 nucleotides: TGTGCCAGCACCCGGACAGTCACAGATACGCAGTATTTT. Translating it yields CASTRTVTDTQYF.

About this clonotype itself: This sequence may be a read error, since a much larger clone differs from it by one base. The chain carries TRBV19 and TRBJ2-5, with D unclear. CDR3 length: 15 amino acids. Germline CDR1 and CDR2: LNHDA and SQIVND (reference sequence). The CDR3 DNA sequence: TGTGCCAGTAGTATACAAAAAGGGATTGAAGAGACCCAGTGCTTC. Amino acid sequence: CASSIQKGIEETQCF.

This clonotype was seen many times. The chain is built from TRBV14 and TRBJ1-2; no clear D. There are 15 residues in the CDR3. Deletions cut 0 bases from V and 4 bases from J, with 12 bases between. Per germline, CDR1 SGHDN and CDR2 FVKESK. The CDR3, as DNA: TGTGCCAGCAGCCAAGAAGTGGCAGGACTCTATGGCTACACCTTC. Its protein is CASSQEVAGLYGYTF.

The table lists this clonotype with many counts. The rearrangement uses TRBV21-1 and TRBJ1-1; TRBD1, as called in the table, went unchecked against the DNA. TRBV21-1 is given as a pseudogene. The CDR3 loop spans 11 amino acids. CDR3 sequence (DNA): TGTGCCAGTCCTGGGCGGACTGAAGCTTTCTTT. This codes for CASPGRTEAFF.

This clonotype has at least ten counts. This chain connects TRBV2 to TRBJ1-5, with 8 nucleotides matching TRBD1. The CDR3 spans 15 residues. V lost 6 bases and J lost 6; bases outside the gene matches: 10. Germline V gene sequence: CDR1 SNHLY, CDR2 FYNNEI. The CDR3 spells CASSSEQGAFQPQHF. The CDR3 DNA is TGTGCCAGCAGCTCTGAGCAGGGGGCTTTTCAGCCCCAGCATTTT.

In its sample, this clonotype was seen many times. The CDR3 is CASSLGTGNYEQYF. The CDR3, as DNA: TGTGCCAGCAGCTTGGGGACAGGGAACTACGAGCAGTACTTC. V and J are TRBV5-4 and TRBJ2-7, with 8 bases lining up with TRBD1. CDR3 length: 14 amino acids. V trimming: 0 bases; J trimming: 3 bases; junction bases outside the gene matches: 2. Germline CDR1 reads SGHNT; CDR2 reads YYREEE (reference sequence). The full variable domain, completed using reference TRBV5-4 and TRBJ2-7, is ETGVTQSPTHLIKTRGQQVTLRCSSQSGHNTVSWYQQALGQGPQFIFQYYREEENGRGNFPPRFSGLQFPNYSSELNVNALELDDSALYLCASSLGTGNYEQYFGPGTRLTVT.